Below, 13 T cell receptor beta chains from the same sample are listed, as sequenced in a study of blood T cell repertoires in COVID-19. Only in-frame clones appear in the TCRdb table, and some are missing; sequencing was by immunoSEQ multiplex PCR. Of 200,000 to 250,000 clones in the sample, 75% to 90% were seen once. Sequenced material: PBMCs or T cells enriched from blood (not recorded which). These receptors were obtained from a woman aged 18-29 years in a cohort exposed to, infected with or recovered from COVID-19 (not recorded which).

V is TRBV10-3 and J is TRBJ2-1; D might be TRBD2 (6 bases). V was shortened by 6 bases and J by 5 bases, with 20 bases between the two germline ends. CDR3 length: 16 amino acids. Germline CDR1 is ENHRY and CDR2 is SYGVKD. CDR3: CAIRTLASAQDNEQFF. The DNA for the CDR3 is TGTGCCATCAGAACCTTAGCTAGCGCACAAGACAATGAGCAGTTCTTC.

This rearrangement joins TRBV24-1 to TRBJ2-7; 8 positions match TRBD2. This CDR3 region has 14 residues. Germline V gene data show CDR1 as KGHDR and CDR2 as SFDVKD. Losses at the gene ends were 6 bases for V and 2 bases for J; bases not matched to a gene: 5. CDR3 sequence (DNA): TGTGCCACCAGTCCCGGGGGGGCGGCCTACGAGCAGTACTTC. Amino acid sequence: CATSPGGAAYEQYF.

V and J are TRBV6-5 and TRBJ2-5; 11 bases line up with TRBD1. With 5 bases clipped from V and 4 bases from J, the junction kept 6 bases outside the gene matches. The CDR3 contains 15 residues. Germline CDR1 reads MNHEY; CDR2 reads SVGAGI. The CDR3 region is CASSKDRGRGETQYF. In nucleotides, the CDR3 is TGTGCCAGCAGTAAGGACAGGGGGCGCGGAGAGACCCAGTACTTC.

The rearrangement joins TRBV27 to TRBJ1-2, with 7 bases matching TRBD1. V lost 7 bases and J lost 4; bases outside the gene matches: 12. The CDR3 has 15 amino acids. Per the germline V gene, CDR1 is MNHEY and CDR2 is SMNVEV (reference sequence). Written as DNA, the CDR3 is TGTGCCAGCACCTCTGGTAAGGGGGCAAGCTATGGCTACACCTTC. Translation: CASTSGKGASYGYTF.

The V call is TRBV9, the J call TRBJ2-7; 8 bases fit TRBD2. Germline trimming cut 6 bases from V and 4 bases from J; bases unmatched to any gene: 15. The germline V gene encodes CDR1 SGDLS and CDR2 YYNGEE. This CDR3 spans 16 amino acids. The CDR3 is CASNLRGGFYAYEQYF. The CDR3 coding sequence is TGTGCCAGCAACCTTCGGGGGGGCTTCTATGCTTACGAGCAGTACTTC.

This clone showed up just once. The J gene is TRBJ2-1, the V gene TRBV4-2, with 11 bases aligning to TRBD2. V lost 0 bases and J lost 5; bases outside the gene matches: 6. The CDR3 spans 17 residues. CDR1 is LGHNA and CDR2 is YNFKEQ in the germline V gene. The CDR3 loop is CASSQDSGRAEDNEQFF. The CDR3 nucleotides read TGTGCCAGCAGCCAAGATAGCGGGAGGGCGGAAGACAATGAGCAGTTCTTC.

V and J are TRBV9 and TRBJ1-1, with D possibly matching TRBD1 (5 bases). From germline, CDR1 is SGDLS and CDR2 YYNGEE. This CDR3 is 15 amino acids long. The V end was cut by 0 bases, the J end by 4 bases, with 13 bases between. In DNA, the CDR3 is TGTGCCAGCAGCGTAGGACCTCGCAGGGCCACTGAAGCTTTCTTT. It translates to CASSVGPRRATEAFF.

The CDR3 loop is CASSPPDSWADTQYF. CDR3 DNA sequence: TGTGCCAGCTCACCACCGGACTCATGGGCAGATACGCAGTATTTT. The chain couples TRBV18 to TRBJ2-3; perhaps TRBD2 as D (5 bases). This CDR3 spans 15 amino acids. Germline CDR1 KGHSH, CDR2 LQKENI. V was clipped by 0 bases and J by 4 bases, with 11 bases between them.

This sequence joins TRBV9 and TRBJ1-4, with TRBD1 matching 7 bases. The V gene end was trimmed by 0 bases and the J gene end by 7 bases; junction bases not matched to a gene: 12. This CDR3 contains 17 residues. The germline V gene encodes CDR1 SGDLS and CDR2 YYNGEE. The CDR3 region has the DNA TGTGCCAGCAGCGTAGCTACAGGGGTTGGGTATAGTGAAAAACTGTTTTTT. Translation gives CASSVATGVGYSEKLFF.

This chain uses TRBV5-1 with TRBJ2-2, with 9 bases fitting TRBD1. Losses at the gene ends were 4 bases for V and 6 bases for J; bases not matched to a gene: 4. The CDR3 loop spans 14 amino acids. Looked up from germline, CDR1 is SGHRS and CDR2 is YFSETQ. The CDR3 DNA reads TGCGCCAGCAGCGGGGGGACAGGGCCCGGGGAGCTGTTTTTT. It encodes CASSGGTGPGELFF.

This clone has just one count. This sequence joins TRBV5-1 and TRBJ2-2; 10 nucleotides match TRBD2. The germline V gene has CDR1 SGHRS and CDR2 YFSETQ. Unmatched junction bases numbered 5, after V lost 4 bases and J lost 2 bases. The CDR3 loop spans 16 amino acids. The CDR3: CASSQSSGRNTGELFF. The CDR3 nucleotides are TGCGCCAGCAGCCAATCTAGCGGGAGAAACACCGGGGAGCTGTTTTTT.

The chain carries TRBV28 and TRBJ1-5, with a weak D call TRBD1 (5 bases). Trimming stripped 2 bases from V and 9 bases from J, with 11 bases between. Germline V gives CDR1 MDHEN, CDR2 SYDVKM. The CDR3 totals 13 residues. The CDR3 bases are TGTGCCAGCAGTTTAGGTAGGGGAAGGCCCCAGCATTTT. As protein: CASSLGRGRPQHF. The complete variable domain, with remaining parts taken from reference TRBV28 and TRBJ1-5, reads DVKVTQSSRYLVKRTGEKVFLECVQDMDHENMFWYRQDPGLGLRLIYFSYDVKMKEKGDIPEGYSVSREKKERFSLILESASTNQTSMYLCASSLGRGRPQHFGDGTRLSIL.

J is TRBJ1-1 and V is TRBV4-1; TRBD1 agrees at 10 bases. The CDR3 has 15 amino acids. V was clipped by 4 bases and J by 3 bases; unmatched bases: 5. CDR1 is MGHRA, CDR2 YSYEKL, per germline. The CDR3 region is CASSPGQGGDTEAFF. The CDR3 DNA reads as TGCGCCAGCAGCCCAGGACAGGGGGGAGACACTGAAGCTTTCTTT.